Each of the 4 T cell receptor beta chains below was sequenced from the same sample in a study of a mutant IDH1 vaccine in newly diagnosed glioma. Time point noted: week 35, safety follow-up. Alongside topical imiquimod, each dose of vaccine comprised 300 ug of mutant IDH1 20-mer peptide. Assay used: immunoSEQ multiplex PCR; TCRdb lists only in-frame clones, some missing. The sample consists of 70,000 or so clones, around 86% of them appearing once. What these receptors recognize is not known. The source material was PBMCs, sampled from a glioma patient whose treatment included an IDH1 peptide vaccine. The receptors originated from a man aged 25 to 40 with glioma.

The DNA for the CDR3 is TGTGCCAGTAGTATTAGTGGGAGGAATGAGCAGTTCTTC. This sequence encodes CASSISGRNEQFF. The chain joins TRBV19 to TRBJ2-1; weak D call: TRBD2 (6 bases). Germline values: CDR1 LNHDA, CDR2 SQIVND (reference sequence). Trimming stripped 3 bases from V and 7 bases from J, with 10 bases between. There are 13 residues in the CDR3.

Here the CDR3 DNA reads TGTGCCAGCAGCCAAGAGAGAAGGCAGGGGGGCGAGCAGTACTTC. Translated: CASSQERRQGGEQYF. The V call is TRBV4-2, the J call TRBJ2-7; tentatively, D is TRBD1 (7 bases). V lost 0 bases and J lost 6, with 15 bases in between. The CDR3 has 15 residues. Per the germline V gene, CDR1 is LGHNA and CDR2 is YNFKEQ.

The chain recombines TRBV2 with TRBJ2-5; a weak D match, TRBD1 (5 bases). The DNA end favors TRBJ2-7, so the J call may be wrong. This CDR3 has 14 residues. Germline-derived CDR1 and CDR2 are SNHLY and FYNNEI. The DNA of the CDR3 is TGTGCCAGCAGTGTATCGCAGGGTACGACCGAGCAGTACTTC. This gives the protein CASSVSQGTTEQYF.

The chain recombines TRBV11-3 with TRBJ2-2, with 9 bases fitting TRBD2. Germline values: CDR1 SGHNT, CDR2 YENEEA. The V segment lost 2 bases and the J segment 6 bases; nucleotides outside the gene matches: 7. The CDR3 is 16 amino acids. Written as DNA, the CDR3 is TGTGCCAGCAGCTTATCGGGAGCGGGGGGACCCGGGGAGCTGTTTTTT. Translated: CASSLSGAGGPGELFF.